The present T cell receptor beta chain was sequenced within a study of immune heterogeneity within non-small cell lung tumors. Study-level points and caveats: Different tumor locations in one patient shared dominant CDR3 beta clonotypes yet harbored unique high-frequency clones.

Looked up from germline, CDR1 is MRHNA and CDR2 is SNTAGT. The CDR3 has 13 residues. The ends were cut back, 2 bases at V and 4 bases at J, with 5 bases in the middle. On this clonotype itself: What it binds is not known.

Amplification of the TCR beta CDR3 was achieved through multiplex PCR with 32 V and 13 J primers. A single record per CDR3 protein comes from TCRdb applying MiXCR to the multiplex PCR reads. The sample contains around 12,000 distinct CDR3 sequences, around 22% of which appear only once. Samples each supplied approximately 0.55 ug of bulk tumor genomic DNA as template. Surgical sampling yielded several biopsies per primary tumor (spaced far apart). Patients underwent curative surgery for non-small cell lung cancer (untreated and newly diagnosed). The sample comprised lung tumor tissue. The chain carries TRBV6-4 and TRBJ2-2, with D unclear. The sequence came from a man aged 60 to 75 with non-small cell lung cancer. This CDR3 is CASSDRVTGELFF. The CDR3 DNA reads as TGTGCCAGCAGTGACAGGGTCACCGGGGAGCTGTTTTTT.